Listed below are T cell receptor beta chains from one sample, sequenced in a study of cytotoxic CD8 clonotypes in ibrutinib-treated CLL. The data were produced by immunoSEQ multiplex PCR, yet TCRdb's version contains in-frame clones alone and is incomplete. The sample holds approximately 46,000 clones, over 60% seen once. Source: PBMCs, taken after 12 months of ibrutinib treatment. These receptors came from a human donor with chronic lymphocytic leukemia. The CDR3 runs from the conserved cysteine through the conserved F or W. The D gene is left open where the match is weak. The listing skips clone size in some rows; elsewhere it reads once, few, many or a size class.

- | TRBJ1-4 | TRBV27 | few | CASSFRGTRDEKLFF | TGTGCCAGCAGTTTTCGCGGGACAAGGGATGAAAAACTGTTTTTT
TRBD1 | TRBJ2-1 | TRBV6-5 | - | CASSRDSYNEQFF | TGTGCCAGCAGTAGGGACAGCTACAATGAGCAGTTCTTC
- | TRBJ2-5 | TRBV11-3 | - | CASSLGERPVGPETQYF | TGTGCCAGCAGCTTAGGCGAGCGGCCGGTAGGGCCAGAGACCCAGTACTTC
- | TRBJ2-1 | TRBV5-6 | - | CASSFTGEDEQFF | TGTGCCAGCAGCTTCACAGGGGAGGATGAGCAGTTCTTC
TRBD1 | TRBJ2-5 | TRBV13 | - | CASSPQTGGRLETQYF | TGTGCCAGCAGCCCCCAGACAGGGGGCCGGTTAGAGACCCAGTACTTC
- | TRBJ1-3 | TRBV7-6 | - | CASSLDSTSGNTIYF | TGTGCCAGCAGCCTCGACAGTACCTCTGGAAACACCATATATTTT
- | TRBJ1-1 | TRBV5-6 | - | CASSLVGAGTEAFF | TGTGCCAGCAGCTTGGTGGGGGCAGGCACTGAAGCTTTCTTT
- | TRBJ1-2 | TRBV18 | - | CASSSERAFYGYTF | TGTGCCAGCTCATCGGAGAGGGCCTTCTATGGCTACACCTTC
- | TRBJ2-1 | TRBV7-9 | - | CASILYEQQFF | TGTGCCAGCATCCTATACGAGCAGCAGTTCTTC
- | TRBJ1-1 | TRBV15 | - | CATSRDTKLGTEAFF | TGTGCCACCAGCAGAGATACGAAATTAGGGACTGAAGCTTTCTTT
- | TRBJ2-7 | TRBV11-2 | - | CASSYPFQRTYEQYF | TGTGCCAGCAGCTACCCCTTCCAGCGAACCTACGAGCAGTACTTC
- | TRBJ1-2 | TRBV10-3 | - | CAIHSGGNYGYTF | TGTGCCATCCATAGTGGGGGAAACTATGGCTACACCTTC
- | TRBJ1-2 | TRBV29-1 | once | CSAILAGIGYTF | TGCAGCGCCATACTAGCCGGGATCGGCTACACCTTC
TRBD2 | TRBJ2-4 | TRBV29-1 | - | CSASGRGDIQYF | TGCAGCGCTAGCGGGAGGGGGGACATTCAGTACTTC
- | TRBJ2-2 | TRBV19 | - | CASNFGRGTTGELFF | TGTGCCAGTAACTTCGGGCGGGGAACCACCGGGGAGCTGTTTTTT
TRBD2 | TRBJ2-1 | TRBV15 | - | CATSRTLLAGTTQPDNEQFF | TGTGCCACCAGCAGAACCTTACTAGCGGGAACGACCCAACCCGACAATGAGCAGTTCTTC
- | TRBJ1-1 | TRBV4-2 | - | CASSLVGAQAFF | TGTGCCAGCAGCTTGGTCGGGGCGCAAGCTTTCTTT
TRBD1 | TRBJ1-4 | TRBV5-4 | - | CASSSSGTGLEKLFF | TGTGCCAGCAGCTCCTCCGGGACAGGGTTGGAAAAACTGTTTTTT
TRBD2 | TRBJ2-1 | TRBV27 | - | CASSSRRAGGNYAYNEQFF | TGTGCCAGCAGTTCCCGGCGAGCGGGAGGGAATTACGCCTACAATGAGCAGTTCTTC
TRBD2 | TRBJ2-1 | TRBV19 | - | CASSAGTSGRGGYNEQFF | TGTGCCAGTAGTGCCGGGACTAGCGGGAGGGGGGGATACAATGAGCAGTTCTTC
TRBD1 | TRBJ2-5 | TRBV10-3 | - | CAISGTVEETQYF | TGTGCCATCAGCGGGACAGTGGAAGAGACCCAGTACTTC
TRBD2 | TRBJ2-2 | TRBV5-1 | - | CASSSIPGGRNGAGELFF | TGCGCCAGCAGCTCTATCCCTGGCGGGAGGAATGGTGCCGGGGAGCTGTTTTTT
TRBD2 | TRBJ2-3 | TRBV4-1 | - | CASGKAGGADTQYF | TGCGCCAGCGGCAAAGCGGGAGGGGCAGATACGCAGTATTTT
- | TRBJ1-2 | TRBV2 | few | CASSHRTANYGYTF | TGTGCCAGCAGTCACAGGACTGCTAACTATGGCTACACCTTC
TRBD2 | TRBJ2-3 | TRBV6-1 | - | CASSESTSGRSDTQYF | TGTGCCAGCAGTGAGTCGACTAGCGGGAGATCAGATACGCAGTATTTT
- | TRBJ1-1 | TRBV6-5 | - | CASSPQGSEAFF | TGTGCCAGCAGTCCACAGGGCTCTGAAGCTTTCTTT
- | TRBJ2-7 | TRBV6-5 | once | CASSYVQGASYEQYF | TGTGCCAGCAGTTACGTCCAGGGAGCGTCCTACGAGCAGTACTTC
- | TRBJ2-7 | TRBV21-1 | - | CASSRRDSSYEQYF | TGTGCCAGCAGCAGGAGGGACTCCTCCTACGAGCAGTACTTC
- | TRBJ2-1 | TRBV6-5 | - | CASSYSGVRFGNEQFF | TGTGCCAGCAGTTACTCGGGGGTTAGGTTTGGCAATGAGCAGTTCTTC
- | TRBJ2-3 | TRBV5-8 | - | CASSLRGSTDTQYF | TGTGCCAGCAGCTTGCGTGGGAGCACAGATACGCAGTATTTT
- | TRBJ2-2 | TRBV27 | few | CASSLPSTGAGELFF | TGTGCCAGCAGTTTACCTAGCACGGGAGCCGGGGAGCTGTTTTTT
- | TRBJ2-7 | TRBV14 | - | CASSQEWGPAYEQYF | TGTGCCAGCAGCCAAGAATGGGGGCCCGCCTACGAGCAGTACTTC
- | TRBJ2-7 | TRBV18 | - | CASSNGAGPYEQYF | TGTGCCAGCTCAAATGGGGCAGGGCCCTACGAGCAGTACTTC
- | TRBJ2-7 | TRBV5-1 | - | CASSPSFLGSDSYEQYF | TGCGCCAGCAGCCCCAGTTTCCTCGGGAGCGATTCCTACGAGCAGTACTTC
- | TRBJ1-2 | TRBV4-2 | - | CASSQARGEAGYTF | TGTGCCAGCAGCCAAGCCCGGGGTGAGGCTGGCTACACCTTC
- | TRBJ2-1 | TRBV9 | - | CASSLYGAKQFF | TGTGCCAGCAGCCTCTACGGCGCCAAGCAGTTCTTC
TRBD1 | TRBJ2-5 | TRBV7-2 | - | CASSVTGGKETQYF | TGTGCCAGCAGCGTAACAGGGGGCAAAGAGACCCAGTACTTC
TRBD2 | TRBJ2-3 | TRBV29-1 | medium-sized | CSVGSGRATDTQYF | TGCAGCGTTGGTAGCGGGAGGGCAACAGATACGCAGTATTTT
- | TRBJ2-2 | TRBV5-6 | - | CASSLPGRLHTGELFF | TGTGCCAGCAGCTTGCCCGGACGGTTGCACACCGGGGAGCTGTTTTTT
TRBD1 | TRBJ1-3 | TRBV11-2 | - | CASSRDRSSGNTIYF | TGTGCCAGCAGCCGGGACAGGAGCTCTGGAAACACCATATATTTT
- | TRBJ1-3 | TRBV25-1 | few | CASSRGEAGNTIYF | TGTGCCAGCAGTAGGGGGGAAGCTGGAAACACCATATATTTT
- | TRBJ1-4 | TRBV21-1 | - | CASSQGTGTVDEKLFF | TGTGCCAGCAGCCAAGGGACCGGGACAGTGGATGAAAAACTGTTTTTT
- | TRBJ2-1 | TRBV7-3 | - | CASSQDRGTSYNEQFF | TGCGCCAGCAGCCAAGATAGGGGTACTTCCTACAATGAGCAGTTCTTC
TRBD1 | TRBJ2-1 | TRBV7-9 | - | CASSTGTGAAHEQFF | TGTGCCAGCAGCACCGGGACAGGGGCGGCCCATGAGCAGTTCTTC
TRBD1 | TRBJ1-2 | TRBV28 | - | CASSPSDRGARGYTF | TGTGCCAGCAGTCCCTCGGACAGGGGAGCCCGAGGCTACACCTTC
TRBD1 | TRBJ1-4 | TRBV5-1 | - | CASRLTGSNEKLFF | TGCGCCAGCAGGTTGACAGGGTCTAATGAAAAACTGTTTTTT